This T cell receptor beta chain was captured by sequencing in a study of T cells in Graves' hyperthyroidism and ophthalmopathy. V lost 3 bases and J lost 10, with 13 bases in between. Germline V gives CDR1 SQVTM, CDR2 ANQGSEA. The length of the CDR3 is 12 residues. It was RNA transcripts that yielded the amplified TCR beta CDR3 regions. Initially, a first-round RT-PCR of the TCR CDR3 employed the HTBI primer set. In TCRdb, the multiplex PCR reads were re-called with MiXCR into one record per CDR3 protein. This sample has under 400,000 distinct CDR3 sequences, with around 20% found just once. Sequenced: blood. This chain joins TRBV29-1 and TRBJ2-1; D unresolved. This receptor was identified in a woman aged 45-65 years with Graves' hyperthyroidism. The CDR3 region is CSVDGSLREQFF. The CDR3 DNA is TGCAGCGTTGACGGGTCGCTACGGGAGCAGTTCTTC.